The 19 T cell receptor beta chains in this list originate from one sample, sequenced in a study of T cell responses to AZD1222 COVID-19 vaccine. Using immunoSEQ multiplex PCR, the repertoire was profiled, and TCRdb retains in-frame clones only, with some absent. Here the sample spans approximately 110,000 clones, around 86% being singletons. Source: peripheral blood, taken on day 0 of AZD1222 vaccination. These receptors all stem from an adult in good health.

This sequence joins TRBV10-1 and TRBJ1-1; D possibly corresponds to TRBD1 (6 bases). Germline V gives CDR1 WNHNN, CDR2 SYGVQD (reference sequence). This CDR3 has 15 residues. The V end was cut by 3 bases, the J end by 4 bases, with 15 bases between. The chain's CDR3 is CASSEYIGGGTEAFF. CDR3 bases: TGCGCCAGCAGTGAATACATCGGAGGGGGCACTGAAGCTTTCTTT.

The chain employs TRBV4-3 and TRBJ1-2; D is undetermined. Trimming removed 1 base from V and 4 bases from J, with 16 bases in between. Looked up from germline, CDR1 is LGHNA and CDR2 is YSLEER. The CDR3 contains 16 residues. This CDR3 is CASSQGRGLAAYGYTF. Here the CDR3 DNA reads TGCGCCAGCAGCCAAGGGCGGGGATTAGCGGCCTATGGCTACACCTTC.

The genes are TRBV2 and TRBJ1-3; tentative D call: TRBD1 (6 bases). The CDR3 totals 15 residues. V was pared by 5 bases and J by 1 base, with 12 bases between. Germline V gene data show CDR1 as SNHLY and CDR2 as FYNNEI. The DNA of the CDR3 is TGTGCCAGCAGTCAAGACAGGCTGTCTGGAAACACCATATATTTT. It codes for CASSQDRLSGNTIYF. Together with reference TRBV2 and TRBJ1-3, the CDR3 gives the full variable domain: EPEVTQTPSHQVTQMGQEVILRCVPISNHLYFYWYRQILGQKVEFLVSFYNNEISEKSEIFDDQFSVERPDGSNFTLKIRSTKLEDSAMYFCASSQDRLSGNTIYFGEGSWLTVV.

This clone was seen only once. The chain carries TRBV5-6 and TRBJ1-3; TRBD1 is a possible D gene (5 bases). The CDR3 has 11 residues. V gave up 2 bases and J gave up 15 bases, with 12 bases separating them. The germline V gene has CDR1 SGHDT and CDR2 YYEEEE. CDR3 DNA: TGTGCCAGCAGCTTCCCAGGGCCCACATATTTT. The encoded protein is CASSFPGPTYF.

This clone has a single count. The chain employs TRBV7-2 and TRBJ1-4; no reliable D call. CDR3 length equals 14 residues. CDR1 is SGHTA, CDR2 FQGNSA, per germline. Trimming shortened V by 5 bases and J by 5 bases, and 12 bases separated the two germline ends. CDR3 sequence: CASSITRANEKLFF. As DNA, the CDR3 is TGTGCCAGCAGCATTACAAGGGCGAATGAAAAACTGTTTTTT. The full variable domain, in which reference TRBV7-2 and TRBJ1-4 provide the parts outside the CDR3, is GAGVSQSPSNKVTEKGKDVELRCDPISGHTALYWYRQSLGQGLEFLIYFQGNSAPDKSGLPSDRFSAERTGGSVSTLTIQRTQQEDSAVYLCASSITRANEKLFFGSGTQLSVL.

The chain couples TRBV5-4 to TRBJ2-3; D not resolved. V dropped 4 bases and J dropped 3 bases, with 9 bases sitting between them. This CDR3 spans 13 amino acids. Germline CDR1 SGHNT, CDR2 YYREEE (reference sequence). The CDR3 DNA follows: TGTGCCAGCAGCCGGACCGGGACAGATACGCAGTATTTT. Protein sequence: CASSRTGTDTQYF.

The chain combines TRBV11-2 with TRBJ1-2, with D unclear. The CDR3 spans 14 residues. Germline V gene data show CDR1 as SGHAT and CDR2 as FQNNGV. Trimming left V 1 base short and J 11 bases short, with 17 bases between. DNA for the CDR3: TGTGCCAGCAGCTTAGTAGGCAGCTTAGGCAGTTACACCTTC. Translating gives CASSLVGSLGSYTF.

V usage is TRBV24-1 and J usage is TRBJ2-5; TRBD1 might be the D (5 bases). The CDR3 sequence is 15 residues long. V was clipped by 7 bases and J by 4 bases, with 18 bases between them. Per the germline V gene, CDR1 is KGHDR and CDR2 is SFDVKD. CDR3 sequence reads: CATSEPTVWGETQYF. The CDR3 DNA reads as TGTGCCACCAGCGAGCCGACAGTCTGGGGAGAGACCCAGTACTTC.

The gene calls are TRBV4-3 and TRBJ1-4, with TRBD1 as a possible D gene (6 bases). The CDR3 extends over 16 amino acids. CDR1 LGHNA and CDR2 YSLEER come from the germline V gene. Trimming shortened V by 1 base and J by 7 bases, and 16 bases separated the two germline ends. The CDR3 loop reads CASSQASHGGFEKLFF. CDR3 nucleotide sequence: TGCGCCAGCAGCCAAGCGTCTCACGGGGGCTTTGAAAAACTGTTTTTT.

The chain employs TRBV6-2 or TRBV6-3 and TRBJ1-1; D remains unclear. Per germline, CDR1 MNHEY and CDR2 SVGEGT. There are 13 residues in the CDR3. V shed 4 bases and J shed 0 bases, with 6 bases lying between them. The CDR3 spells CASSLGLNTEAFF. The CDR3 nucleotides are TGTGCCAGCAGTTTGGGATTGAACACTGAAGCTTTCTTT.

The CDR3 DNA reads as TGTGCCAGCAGTGAGCAGGAGTCTGGAAACACCATATATTTT. Protein product: CASSEQESGNTIYF. The rearrangement links TRBV25-1 to TRBJ1-3; D unresolved. V lost 3 bases to trimming and J lost 1 base, with 7 bases between them. The CDR3 is 14 amino acids. Germline-derived CDR1 and CDR2 are MGHDK and SYGVNS.

The CDR3 reads CASSLDIGRGRGIDYGYTF. DNA for the CDR3: TGTGCCAGCAGCTTGGATATCGGCAGGGGGCGCGGGATCGACTATGGCTACACCTTC. The chain uses TRBV5-4 and TRBJ1-2; 8 positions agree with TRBD1. Per the germline V gene, CDR1 is SGHNT and CDR2 is YYREEE (reference sequence). V trimming: 0 bases; J trimming: 3 bases; junction bases outside the gene matches: 16. This CDR3 is built from 19 residues.

The rearrangement joins TRBV15 to TRBJ1-5; D is undetermined. CDR3 length: 13 residues. Trimming took off 1 base at V and 6 bases at J, with 7 bases between the two ends. Germline CDR1 and CDR2: LNHNV and YYDKDF (reference sequence). The CDR3 protein is CATSRAGGQPQHF. The CDR3 nucleotides are TGTGCCACCAGCAGAGCGGGTGGTCAGCCCCAGCATTTT.

This clone was seen a single time. The J gene is TRBJ1-1, the V gene TRBV12-3 or TRBV12-4; a weak D match, TRBD1 (5 bases). Trimming stripped 7 bases from V and 6 bases from J, with 15 bases between. The CDR3 contains 13 residues. This chain's CDR3 is CASTLGGDPEAFF. DNA for the CDR3: TGTGCCAGCACCCTCGGGGGAGACCCTGAAGCTTTCTTT.

The chain employs TRBV19 and TRBJ2-7; maybe TRBD1 (6 bases). Trimming shortened V by 4 bases and J by 2 bases, and 9 bases separated the two germline ends. Per the germline V gene, CDR1 is LNHDA and CDR2 is SQIVND (reference sequence). This CDR3 is 13 amino acids long. CDR3: CASSTQGPYEQYF. In DNA, the CDR3 is TGTGCCAGTAGTACACAGGGCCCCTACGAGCAGTACTTC.

V gene TRBV10-3 combines with J gene TRBJ2-1, with D perhaps being TRBD1 or TRBD2 (5 bases each). Trimming removed 0 bases at V and 10 bases at J, with 19 bases between. Germline CDR1 reads ENHRY; CDR2 reads SYGVKD. The CDR3 runs to 16 residues. CDR3 in DNA: TGTGCCATCAGTGAGTCGTCGGCAGGGAGCCTGGGGGAGCAGTTCTTC. Amino acids: CAISESSAGSLGEQFF.

This chain uses TRBV27 with TRBJ1-6; TRBD1 is a possible D gene (5 bases). Trimming pared 4 bases from V and 9 bases from J, leaving 13 bases between. This CDR3 is built from 14 residues. Germline-derived CDR1 and CDR2 are MNHEY and SMNVEV (reference sequence). CDR3 in amino acids: CASSSRDDTSPLHF. The DNA of the CDR3 is TGTGCCAGCAGTTCCCGGGACGATACTTCACCCCTCCACTTT.

The J gene is TRBJ2-7, the V gene TRBV9, with 9 bases aligning to TRBD1. This CDR3 is built from 15 residues. The V and J ends lost 2 bases and 5 bases, in that order; junction bases with no gene match: 8. Per the germline V gene, CDR1 is SGDLS and CDR2 is YYNGEE. For the CDR3, the DNA is TGTGCCAGCAGCGTTCGGACAGGGGCGCGCGACGAGCAGTACTTC. It encodes CASSVRTGARDEQYF. Filled out from reference TRBV9 and TRBJ2-7, the complete variable domain reads DSGVTQTPKHLITATGQRVTLRCSPRSGDLSVYWYQQSLDQGLQFLIQYYNGEERAKGNILERFSAQQFPDLHSELNLSSLELGDSALYFCASSVRTGARDEQYFGPGTRLTVT.

The CDR3 coding sequence is TGTGCCACCAGTGAGGGACAGAGCACAGATACGCAGTATTTT. Translation gives CATSEGQSTDTQYF. The genes are TRBV24-1 and TRBJ2-3; 7 bases agree with TRBD1. This CDR3 is built from 14 residues. V lost 4 bases to trimming and J lost 0 bases; unmatched junction nucleotides: 0. In germline, CDR1 is KGHDR, CDR2 SFDVKD.